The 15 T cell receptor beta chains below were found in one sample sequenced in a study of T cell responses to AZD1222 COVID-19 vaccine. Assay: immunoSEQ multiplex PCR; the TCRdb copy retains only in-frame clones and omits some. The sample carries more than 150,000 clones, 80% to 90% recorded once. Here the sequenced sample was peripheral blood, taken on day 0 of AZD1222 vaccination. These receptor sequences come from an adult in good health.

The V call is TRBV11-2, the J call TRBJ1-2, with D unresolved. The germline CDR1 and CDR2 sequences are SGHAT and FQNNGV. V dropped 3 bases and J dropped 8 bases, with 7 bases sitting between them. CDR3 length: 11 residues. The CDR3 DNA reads TGTGCCAGCAGCTTCCGAGGCGGCTACACCTTC. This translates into CASSFRGGYTF.

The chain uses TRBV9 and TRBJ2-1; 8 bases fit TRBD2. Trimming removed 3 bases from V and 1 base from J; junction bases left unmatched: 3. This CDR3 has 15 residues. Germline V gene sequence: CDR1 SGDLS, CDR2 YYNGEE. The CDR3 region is CASSATSGSYNEQFF. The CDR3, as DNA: TGTGCCAGCAGCGCTACTAGCGGTTCCTACAATGAGCAGTTCTTC.

The CDR3 DNA sequence: TGTGCCAGTAGCTTAAACCGGGACAGGGCCTACGAGCAGTACTTC. Encoded protein: CASSLNRDRAYEQYF. V gene TRBV19 combines with J gene TRBJ2-7; TRBD1 aligns across 9 bases. This CDR3 has 15 residues. Germline values: CDR1 LNHDA, CDR2 SQIVND (reference sequence). Unmatched junction bases numbered 8, after V lost 6 bases and J lost 2 bases.

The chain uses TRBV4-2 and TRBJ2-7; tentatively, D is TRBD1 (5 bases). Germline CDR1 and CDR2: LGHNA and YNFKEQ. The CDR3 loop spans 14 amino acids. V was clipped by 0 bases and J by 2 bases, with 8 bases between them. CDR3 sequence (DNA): TGTGCCAGCAGCCAAGATCAGGGAACCTACGAGCAGTACTTC. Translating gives CASSQDQGTYEQYF.

The CDR3 sequence: CATSPGHLRPDTQYF. In DNA form, the CDR3 reads TGTGCCACCAGTCCCGGACACCTCCGCCCAGATACGCAGTATTTT. The chain joins TRBV24-1 to TRBJ2-3, with D perhaps matching TRBD1 (5 bases). Trimming pared 6 bases from V and 4 bases from J, leaving 16 bases between. CDR1 is KGHDR, CDR2 SFDVKD, per germline. CDR3 length equals 15 residues.

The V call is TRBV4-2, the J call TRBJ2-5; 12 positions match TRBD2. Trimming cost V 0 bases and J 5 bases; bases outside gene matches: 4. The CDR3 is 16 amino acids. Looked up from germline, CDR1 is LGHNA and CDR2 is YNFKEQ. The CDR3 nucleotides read TGTGCCAGCAGCCAAGATTCCACTAGCGGGAGGGAGACCCAGTACTTC. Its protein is CASSQDSTSGRETQYF.

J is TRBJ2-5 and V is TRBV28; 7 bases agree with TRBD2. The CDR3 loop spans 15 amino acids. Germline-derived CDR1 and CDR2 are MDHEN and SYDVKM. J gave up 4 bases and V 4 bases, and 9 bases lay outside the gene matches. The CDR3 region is CASSSPTSYAETQYF. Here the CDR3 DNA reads TGTGCCAGCAGTTCCCCGACTAGCTACGCAGAGACCCAGTACTTC.

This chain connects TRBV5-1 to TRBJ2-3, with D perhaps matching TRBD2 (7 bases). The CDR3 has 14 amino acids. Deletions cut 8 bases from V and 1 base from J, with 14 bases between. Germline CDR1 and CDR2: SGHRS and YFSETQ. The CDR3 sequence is CASGRGYGTDTQYF. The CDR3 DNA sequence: TGCGCCAGTGGGAGGGGGTACGGCACAGATACGCAGTATTTT.

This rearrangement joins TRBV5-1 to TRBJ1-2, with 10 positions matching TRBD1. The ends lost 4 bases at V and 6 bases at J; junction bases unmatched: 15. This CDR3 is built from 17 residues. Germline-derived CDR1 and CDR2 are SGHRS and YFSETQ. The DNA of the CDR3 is TGCGCCAGCAGCCTCCGAAAGACAGGGGGCAATAGTGATGGCTACACCTTC. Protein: CASSLRKTGGNSDGYTF. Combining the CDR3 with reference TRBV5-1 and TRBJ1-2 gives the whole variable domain KAGVTQTPRYLIKTRGQQVTLSCSPISGHRSVSWYQQTPGQGLQFLFEYFSETQRNKGNFPGRFSGRQFSNSRSEMNVSTLELGDSALYLCASSLRKTGGNSDGYTFGSGTRLTVV.

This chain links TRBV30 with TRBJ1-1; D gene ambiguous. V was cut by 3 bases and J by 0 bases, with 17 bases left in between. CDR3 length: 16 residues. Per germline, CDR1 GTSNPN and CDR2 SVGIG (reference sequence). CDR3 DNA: TGTGCCTGGAGCACCCGGGTTCGTGTTATGAACACTGAAGCTTTCTTT. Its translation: CAWSTRVRVMNTEAFF.

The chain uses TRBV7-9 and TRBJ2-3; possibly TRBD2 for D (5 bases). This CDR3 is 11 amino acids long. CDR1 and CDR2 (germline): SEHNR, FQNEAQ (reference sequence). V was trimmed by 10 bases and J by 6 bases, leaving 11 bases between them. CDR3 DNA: TGTGCCACATCATCGGGGGATACGCAGTATTTT. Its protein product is CATSSGDTQYF.

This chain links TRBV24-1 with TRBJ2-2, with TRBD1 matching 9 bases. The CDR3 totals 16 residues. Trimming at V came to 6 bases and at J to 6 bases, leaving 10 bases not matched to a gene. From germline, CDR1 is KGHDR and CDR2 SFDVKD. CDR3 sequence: CATSTLDRGIPGELFF. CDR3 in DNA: TGTGCCACCAGTACCCTGGACAGGGGAATACCCGGGGAGCTGTTTTTT.

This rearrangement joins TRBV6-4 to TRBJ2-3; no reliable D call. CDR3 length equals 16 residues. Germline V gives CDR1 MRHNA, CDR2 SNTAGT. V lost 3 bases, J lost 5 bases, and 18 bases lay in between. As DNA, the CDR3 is TGTGCCAGCAGTGATCTCCCGTCAACTACCAGAGATACGCAGTATTTT. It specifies CASSDLPSTTRDTQYF.

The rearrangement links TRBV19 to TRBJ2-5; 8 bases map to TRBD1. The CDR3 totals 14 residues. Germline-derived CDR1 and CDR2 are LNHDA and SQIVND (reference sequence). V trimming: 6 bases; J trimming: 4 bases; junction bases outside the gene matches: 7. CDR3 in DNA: TGTGCCAGTAGAGGGGCAGGGGGCGGAGAGACCCAGTACTTC. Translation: CASRGAGGGETQYF.

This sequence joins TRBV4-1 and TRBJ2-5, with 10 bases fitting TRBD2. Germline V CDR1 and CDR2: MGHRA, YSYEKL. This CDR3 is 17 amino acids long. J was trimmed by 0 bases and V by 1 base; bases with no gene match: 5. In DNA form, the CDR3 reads TGCGCCAGCAGCCAAGGGATACTAGCGGGGTACCAAGAGACCCAGTACTTC. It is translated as CASSQGILAGYQETQYF.